Following are 19 T cell receptor beta chains from one sample sequenced in a study of beta chain features in type 1 diabetes. Investigators reverse transcribed all isolated RNA, so they sequenced expressed TCRB transcripts. The data were produced by immunoSEQ multiplex PCR, yet TCRdb's version contains in-frame clones alone and is incomplete. The sample shows 200,000 to 250,000 clones, roughly 9.6% of them seen only once. The sample consisted of naive CD4+ T cells from blood. The receptors derive from a woman younger than 35 in good health.

The chain carries TRBV15 and TRBJ1-4; TRBD1 matches at 8 bases. Germline V gene lookup returns CDR1 LNHNV and CDR2 YYDKDF (reference sequence). The CDR3 covers 15 residues. J gave up 7 bases and V 2 bases, and 6 bases lay outside the gene matches. The CDR3 protein is CATSRSGGLGEKLFF. The CDR3 DNA reads TGTGCCACCAGCAGATCAGGGGGCCTCGGTGAAAAACTGTTTTTT.

The chain joins TRBV5-1 to TRBJ2-1, with 8 bases matching TRBD2. The trim removed 0 bases at V and 9 bases at J, leaving 5 bases unmatched. The germline V gene has CDR1 SGHRS and CDR2 YFSETQ. The CDR3 is 14 amino acids. CDR3 bases: TGCGCCAGCAGCTTGGCGGGAGGGCCGGCTGAGCAGTTCTTC. It encodes CASSLAGGPAEQFF. Full variable domain (missing parts from reference TRBV5-1 and TRBJ2-1): KAGVTQTPRYLIKTRGQQVTLSCSPISGHRSVSWYQQTPGQGLQFLFEYFSETQRNKGNFPGRFSGRQFSNSRSEMNVSTLELGDSALYLCASSLAGGPAEQFFGPGTRLTVL.

The chain recombines TRBV9 with TRBJ1-6; 8 bases are shared with TRBD1. The V gene end was trimmed by 6 bases and the J gene end by 0 bases; junction bases not matched to a gene: 2. Germline V lookup: CDR1 SGDLS, CDR2 YYNGEE. CDR3 length: 15 residues. The CDR3 coding sequence is TGTGCCAGCACCAGGGGGCCCTCCTATAATTCACCCCTCCACTTT. Residues: CASTRGPSYNSPLHF.

The chain uses TRBV30 and TRBJ1-5, with unresolved D. This CDR3 is built from 15 residues. Germline values: CDR1 GTSNPN, CDR2 SVGIG (reference sequence). V lost 0 bases to trimming and J lost 7 bases, with 16 bases between them. CDR3 loop: CAWSVGGLPGQPQHF. The CDR3 DNA is TGTGCCTGGAGTGTGGGCGGGCTGCCCGGGCAGCCCCAGCATTTT. Variable domain in full (rest from reference TRBV30 and TRBJ1-5): SQTIHQWPATLVQPVGSPLSLECTVEGTSNPNLYWYRQAAGRGLQLLFYSVGIGQISSEVPQNLSASRPQDRQFILSSKKLLLSDSGFYLCAWSVGGLPGQPQHFGDGTRLSIL.

In DNA, the CDR3 is TGCGCCAGCAGCTTGGGTCAAGCCGCCGAGCAGTACTTC. Its translation: CASSLGQAAEQYF. The rearrangement joins TRBV5-1 to TRBJ2-7; no clear D gene. CDR1 and CDR2 (germline): SGHRS, YFSETQ. V lost 0 bases to trimming and J lost 6 bases, with 10 bases between them. This CDR3 spans 13 amino acids.

This clone was observed at least ten times. This chain joins TRBV30 and TRBJ2-7; D is undetermined. V was clipped by 4 bases and J by 1 base, with 5 bases between them. The CDR3 sequence is 11 residues long. Germline lookup yields CDR1 GTSNPN and CDR2 SVGIG (reference sequence). This CDR3 is CAWKRSYEQYF. CDR3 in DNA: TGTGCCTGGAAGCGTTCCTACGAGCAGTACTTC.

This clone was observed a few times. The CDR3 DNA reads TGTGCCAGCAGCCCAGCCACAGGGGAAGGTGGACAGTTCTTC. Translating it yields CASSPATGEGGQFF. The V call is TRBV7-7, the J call TRBJ2-1; 7 bases line up with TRBD1. The CDR3 loop spans 14 amino acids. The V gene end was trimmed by 5 bases and the J gene end by 13 bases; junction bases not matched to a gene: 14. Germline V gives CDR1 SSHAT, CDR2 FNYEAQ (reference sequence).

The V call is TRBV5-1, the J call TRBJ2-5; a weak D match, TRBD1 (6 bases). CDR1 and CDR2 from the germline V gene are SGHRS and YFSETQ. V was cut by 0 bases and J by 11 bases, with 11 bases left in between. This CDR3 is 12 amino acids long. The DNA for the CDR3 is TGCGCCAGCAGCTTGGAACAGGGTGGTCAGTACTTC. Protein sequence: CASSLEQGGQYF.

This chain joins TRBV4-1 and TRBJ1-6; unclear D gene. Trimming pared 4 bases from V and 10 bases from J, leaving 11 bases between. Per germline, CDR1 MGHRA and CDR2 YSYEKL. The CDR3 covers 13 residues. Here the CDR3 reads CASSLGGTSPLHF. The CDR3 DNA sequence: TGCGCCAGCAGCCTAGGAGGAACGTCACCCCTCCACTTT.

This chain joins TRBV14 and TRBJ2-1; 12 nucleotides line up with TRBD2. CDR1 SGHDN and CDR2 FVKESK come from the germline V gene. V shed 0 bases and J 3 bases; nucleotides not matched to a gene: 9. The CDR3 spans 19 residues. CDR3: CASSQDSSGRANLYNEQFF. DNA for the CDR3: TGTGCCAGCAGCCAAGATTCTAGCGGGAGGGCCAACCTCTACAATGAGCAGTTCTTC.

This clone was seen more than once but under ten times. In nucleotides, the CDR3 is TGTGCCAGCAGCTGGCGACAGGGGGCTACTGAAGCTTTCTTT. It specifies CASSWRQGATEAFF. V and J are TRBV7-9 and TRBJ1-1; 10 bases match TRBD1. The V and J ends lost 4 bases and 5 bases, in that order; junction bases with no gene match: 4. CDR3 size: 14 residues. The V gene's germline CDR1 is SEHNR and CDR2 FQNEAQ (reference sequence).

The rearrangement uses TRBV6-6 and TRBJ2-3; D perhaps matches TRBD2 (5 bases). Trimming pared 6 bases from V and 2 bases from J, leaving 9 bases between. The germline V gene has CDR1 MNHNY and CDR2 SVGAGI (reference sequence). The CDR3 is 13 residues long. CDR3 protein: CASSRLNTDTQYF. The CDR3 coding sequence is TGTGCCAGCAGCCGACTAAACACAGATACGCAGTATTTT.

The table lists this clone with a few counts. This chain connects TRBV5-1 to TRBJ2-2; TRBD2 matches 13 bases. The CDR3 extends over 19 amino acids. The junction had 9 bases not matched to a gene; V was cut back by 3 bases and J by 1 base. Germline V CDR1 and CDR2: SGHRS, YFSETQ. For the CDR3, the DNA is TGCGCCAGCAGCTCCCGACTAGCGGGAGGCCCCAGGAACACCGGGGAGCTGTTTTTT. It specifies CASSSRLAGGPRNTGELFF.

In its sample, this clone was seen many times. The chain recombines TRBV7-9 with TRBJ2-7; D is uncertain. Germline assignment: CDR1 SEHNR and CDR2 FQNEAQ (reference sequence). V was trimmed by 1 base and J by 3 bases, leaving 10 bases between them. The CDR3 extends over 14 amino acids. CDR3 DNA sequence: TGTGCCAGCAGCTTAGTAGCCACGAGCTACGAGCAGTACTTC. It codes for CASSLVATSYEQYF.

This rearrangement joins TRBV6-6 to TRBJ1-5; TRBD1 agrees at 7 bases. Germline V gives CDR1 MNHNY, CDR2 SVGAGI (reference sequence). The CDR3 extends over 14 amino acids. The trim removed 4 bases at V and 5 bases at J, leaving 5 bases unmatched. The CDR3 DNA reads TGTGCCAGCAGTTTGAAGGGGGCTTATCAGCCCCAGCATTTT. Protein sequence: CASSLKGAYQPQHF.

The chain has TRBV15 and TRBJ2-7; D might be TRBD1 (6 bases). The CDR3 runs 15 residues. V was shortened by 1 base and J by 2 bases, with 12 bases between the two germline ends. Germline assignment: CDR1 LNHNV and CDR2 YYDKDF (reference sequence). As DNA, the CDR3 is TGTGCCACCAGCAGAGGGTTGGACAGAGCCTACGAGCAGTACTTC. Translated: CATSRGLDRAYEQYF.

This chain joins TRBV27 and TRBJ2-1; D gene ambiguous. Looked up from germline, CDR1 is MNHEY and CDR2 is SMNVEV (reference sequence). The CDR3 is made up of 15 amino acids. V shed 3 bases and J shed 1 base, with 10 bases lying between them. In DNA form, the CDR3 reads TGTGCCAGCAGTTTCGTGGCTCCGTCCTACAATGAGCAGTTCTTC. Its translation is CASSFVAPSYNEQFF.

This clone was recorded a few times. V gene TRBV19 combines with J gene TRBJ2-1; D is unclear. CDR1 and CDR2 (germline): LNHDA, SQIVND (reference sequence). V lost 4 bases and J lost 10, with 14 bases in between. CDR3 length: 13 residues. In DNA form, the CDR3 reads TGTGCCAGTAGTACCGACGGCGGCTGGGAGCAGTTCTTC. Translated: CASSTDGGWEQFF.

This rearrangement joins TRBV29-1 to TRBJ1-2; D might be TRBD1 (5 bases). The CDR3 has 19 residues. The germline V gene has CDR1 SQVTM and CDR2 ANQGSEA. V was shortened by 2 bases and J by 7 bases, with 32 bases between the two germline ends. The chain's CDR3 is CSVESRTMATPLGARGYTF. For the CDR3, the DNA is TGCAGCGTTGAAAGCCGTACTATGGCTACACCTTTAGGGGCTCGTGGCTACACCTTC.